The present T cell receptor (beta chain) was sequenced within a study of T cell changes during pregnancy in multiple sclerosis. Repertoires were generated with immunoSEQ multiplex PCR, while TCRdb's copy carries only in-frame clones and drops some. The sample consists of fewer than 60,000 clones, approximately 90% of them appearing once. The CDR3 covers 16 residues. In germline, CDR1 is SEHNR, CDR2 FQNEAQ (reference sequence). V lost 0 bases to trimming and J lost 7 bases; unmatched junction nucleotides: 9. This clonotype originated in a female donor with multiple sclerosis, enrolled in a pregnancy study. This sample comprised CD8+ T cells from peripheral blood mononuclear cells, obtained after pregnancy. This chain uses TRBV7-9 with TRBJ2-7; 10 positions agree with TRBD2. The CDR3, as DNA: TGTGCCAGCAGCTTAGCCTATCCACTAGCGGGGAAGGAGCAGTACTTC. This gives the protein CASSLAYPLAGKEQYF.